The 8 T cell receptor beta chains reported below all come from one sample, sequenced in a study of cytomegalovirus exposure and HLA in healthy donors. It was with 60 Vbeta and 13 Jbeta primers that the PCR ran. The method was immunoSEQ multiplex PCR; TCRdb's version includes in-frame clones alone and lacks a portion of them. The sample yields just under 95,000 clones, over 70% seen once. Sequenced: PBMCs. Receptors originate from a man aged 50-60 years in good health and CMV-seropositive.

The chain couples TRBV19 to TRBJ2-7; TRBD2 matches 10 bases. The ends lost 6 bases at V and 5 bases at J; junction bases unmatched: 10. Germline V gene lookup returns CDR1 LNHDA and CDR2 SQIVND (reference sequence). The CDR3 spans 15 residues. This chain's CDR3 is CASRPLAGPGNEQYF. The CDR3 region has the DNA TGTGCCAGTAGACCACTAGCGGGGCCTGGCAACGAGCAGTACTTC.

In nucleotides, the CDR3 is TGCGCCAGCAGACTAGCGGGGGGGCTTGCCAATGAGCAGTTCTTC. This sequence encodes CASRLAGGLANEQFF. The chain is built from TRBV5-1 and TRBJ2-1, with TRBD2 matching over 13 bases. V lost 5 bases, J lost 6 bases, and 5 bases stayed unmatched. CDR3 size: 15 residues. The V gene's germline CDR1 is SGHRS and CDR2 YFSETQ.

V usage is TRBV19 and J usage is TRBJ1-1; TRBD1 might be the D (5 bases). Trimming took off 7 bases at V and 4 bases at J, with 10 bases between the two ends. This CDR3 spans 12 amino acids. Germline lookup yields CDR1 LNHDA and CDR2 SQIVND (reference sequence). The CDR3 reads CASKDRVTEAFF. DNA of the CDR3: TGTGCCAGTAAAGACAGAGTCACTGAAGCTTTCTTT.

The chain joins TRBV7-6 to TRBJ1-1; maybe TRBD1 (5 bases). The germline CDR1 and CDR2 sequences are SGHVS and FNYEAQ. The CDR3 has 13 amino acids. Trimming stripped 5 bases from V and 4 bases from J, with 11 bases between. CDR3 sequence: CASSNGDSTEAFF. The CDR3 DNA reads as TGTGCCAGCAGCAACGGGGACTCCACTGAAGCTTTCTTT. Filled out from reference TRBV7-6 and TRBJ1-1, the complete variable domain reads GAGVSQSPRYKVTKRGQDVALRCDPISGHVSLYWYRQALGQGPEFLTYFNYEAQQDKSGLPNDRFSAERPEGSISTLTIQRTEQRDSAMYRCASSNGDSTEAFFGQGTRLTVV.

This clone was seen a handful of times. The V and J genes are TRBV29-1 and TRBJ2-7; D might be TRBD2 (6 bases). V was trimmed by 7 bases and J by 0 bases, leaving 13 bases between them. Germline V gene sequence: CDR1 SQVTM, CDR2 ANQGSEA. This CDR3 region has 13 residues. The CDR3 DNA reads TGCAGCGCTCTCGCGGGGAACTCCTACGAGCAGTACTTC. Its protein is CSALAGNSYEQYF.

The rearrangement uses TRBV19 and TRBJ1-1, with D possibly TRBD1 on 6 matching bases. Deletions cut 10 bases from V and 2 bases from J, with 14 bases between. The germline gives CDR1 LNHDA, CDR2 SQIVND (reference sequence). The CDR3 contains 13 residues. The CDR3 reads CANTDSTNTEAFF. As DNA, the CDR3 is TGTGCCAATACGGACAGCACCAACACTGAAGCTTTCTTT.

The chain has TRBV27 and TRBJ1-2, with D tentatively TRBD1 (5 bases). The V gene's germline CDR1 is MNHEY and CDR2 SMNVEV (reference sequence). V dropped 4 bases and J dropped 4 bases, with 19 bases sitting between them. The CDR3 length is 16 residues. The CDR3 nucleotides are TGTGCCAGCAGTTCCACCATGGGGGGGTTCGTCTATGGCTACACCTTC. It specifies CASSSTMGGFVYGYTF.

The chain recombines TRBV18 with TRBJ2-6; no firm D call. This CDR3 contains 16 residues. Germline lookup yields CDR1 KGHSH and CDR2 LQKENI. V was clipped by 3 bases and J by 0 bases, with 9 bases between them. The CDR3 nucleotides are TGTGCCAGCTCACCCGCGGTTATCTCTGGGGCCAACGTCCTGACTTTC. As protein: CASSPAVISGANVLTF.